The next 27 T cell receptor beta chains were all read from a single sample in a study of cytomegalovirus exposure and HLA in healthy donors listed by TCRdb under 2017. The protocol used for the library was the immunoSEQ multiplex PCR assay. The multiplex PCR relied on a mix of 60 forward primers for TCR Vbeta segments and 13 reverse primers for TCR Jbeta segments. Here the immuneACCESS table is served through TCRdb, limited to in-frame sequences with V and J called. Missing clones are a known gap in these copies; in checked studies unresolved V genes cover under half, and the rest lacks a known reason. The sample table records approximately 170,000 clones; 70% to 80% of these occur just once. The biggest ten clones account for approximately 2.1% of the sample. What was sequenced was PBMCs. These receptors all come from a woman between 50 and 59 years old in good health and CMV-seronegative.

Points on this clone: Its ends do not fully match the called genes, so a read error is possible. This chain connects TRBV7-7 to TRBJ2-2, with D uncertain. This CDR3 is built from 13 residues. Germline assignment: CDR1 SSHAT and CDR2 FNYEAQ (reference sequence). CDR3 DNA: TGTGCTAGCAGCCGTAGTGCGGCCGGGGAGCTGTTTTTT. It is translated as CASSRSAAGELFF.

This chain joins TRBV5-1 and TRBJ2-5, with D possibly being TRBD1 (6 bases). The V and J ends lost 4 bases and 2 bases respectively, with 12 bases between them. This CDR3 region has 14 residues. Germline assignment: CDR1 SGHRS and CDR2 YFSETQ. DNA of the CDR3: TGCGCCAGCAGCCCCCGACAGGATCAAGAGACCCAGTACTTC. It yields the protein CASSPRQDQETQYF.

The chain employs TRBV7-2 and TRBJ2-2; 7 bases fit TRBD1. Germline V gene lookup returns CDR1 SGHTA and CDR2 FQGNSA. With 4 bases clipped from V and 2 bases from J, the junction kept 7 bases outside the gene matches. The CDR3 length is 16 residues. CDR3 sequence reads: CASSSHRGPNTGELFF. CDR3 sequence (DNA): TGTGCCAGCAGCTCACACAGGGGTCCAAACACCGGGGAGCTGTTTTTT.

This chain joins TRBV29-1 and TRBJ2-1; TRBD2 matches 7 bases. Germline values: CDR1 SQVTM, CDR2 ANQGSEA. The CDR3 is made up of 14 amino acids. J was trimmed by 0 bases and V by 5 bases; bases with no gene match: 4. This CDR3 reads CSVPRTSSYNEQFF. In DNA, the CDR3 is TGCAGCGTTCCAAGGACTAGCTCCTACAATGAGCAGTTCTTC.

The gene calls are TRBV30 and TRBJ2-7, with a possible D match to TRBD1 (5 bases). Germline V gives CDR1 GTSNPN, CDR2 SVGIG (reference sequence). Trimming shortened V by 4 bases and J by 3 bases, and 10 bases separated the two germline ends. This CDR3 has 12 amino acids. The CDR3 DNA is TGTGCCTGGAAGCAGGGTAGCTACGAGCAGTACTTC. Protein product: CAWKQGSYEQYF. Based on the CDR3 plus reference TRBV30 and TRBJ2-7, the full variable domain is SQTIHQWPATLVQPVGSPLSLECTVEGTSNPNLYWYRQAAGRGLQLLFYSVGIGQISSEVPQNLSASRPQDRQFILSSKKLLLSDSGFYLCAWKQGSYEQYFGPGTRLTVT.

This chain uses TRBV5-1 with TRBJ1-2; D is unclear. The germline gives CDR1 SGHRS, CDR2 YFSETQ. The CDR3 is 13 amino acids. Trimming stripped 4 bases from V and 0 bases from J, with 7 bases between. CDR3 in DNA: TGCGCCAGCAGCCGAGAGGCTAACTATGGCTACACCTTC. Its protein is CASSREANYGYTF.

This chain uses TRBV7-8 with TRBJ1-5; D might be TRBD1 (5 bases). In germline, CDR1 is SGHVS, CDR2 FQNEAQ. The ends were cut back, 5 bases at V and 3 bases at J, with 17 bases in the middle. The CDR3 is made up of 16 amino acids. DNA for the CDR3: TGTGCCAGCAGCCCGCTCGGGGGGAGACTCAATCAGCCCCAGCATTTT. It yields the protein CASSPLGGRLNQPQHF. The variable domain in full, with the rest retrieved from reference TRBV7-8 and TRBJ1-5, is GAGVSQSPRYKVAKRGQDVALRCDPISGHVSLFWYQQALGQGPEFLTYFQNEAQLDKSGLPSDRFFAERPEGSVSTLKIQRTQQEDSAVYLCASSPLGGRLNQPQHFGDGTRLSIL.

A word on this clone: At one boundary the junction diverges from the germline segment, which might be a read error. The chain employs TRBV6-1 and TRBJ2-7, with a weak D call TRBD1 (6 bases). The CDR3 covers 15 residues. Germline V CDR1 and CDR2: MNHNS, SASEGT. This CDR3 reads CASRANPDSSYEQHF. The CDR3 DNA sequence: TGTGCCAGCAGAGCAAACCCGGACAGCTCCTACGAGCAGCACTTC.

Comments on this clone: Other DNA sequences within the sample encode an identical CDR3. The gene calls are TRBV5-1 and TRBJ2-7, with 8 bases lining up with TRBD1. Germline CDR1 and CDR2: SGHRS and YFSETQ. The V segment lost 1 base and the J segment 1 base; nucleotides outside the gene matches: 4. This CDR3 has 15 residues. The DNA for the CDR3 is TGCGCCAGCAGCTTGTCCGGGACAGGATCCTACGAGCAGTACTTC. It encodes CASSLSGTGSYEQYF.

This rearrangement joins TRBV6-5 to TRBJ1-1; D unresolved. CDR1 and CDR2 (germline): MNHEY, SVGAGI. Trimming cost V 2 bases and J 2 bases, with 9 bases left between them. The CDR3 has 14 amino acids. CDR3 DNA: TGTGCCAGCAGTTACACTCGGGTTAACACTGAAGCTTTCTTT. It is translated as CASSYTRVNTEAFF.

As regards this clone: The limits of the CDR3 on the DNA are not certain, so only TCRdb's listed CDR3 is given. This sequence joins TRBV7-9 and TRBJ2-7; TRBD1 is taken as the D call from the table, unchecked against the DNA. CDR1 is SEHNR, CDR2 FQNEAQ, per germline (reference sequence). The CDR3 spans 13 amino acids, including both terminal residues. The CDR3 loop is CASSFGQGAERYF.

The CDR3 loop is CASSPGTGLSQETQYF. The CDR3 DNA reads as TGTGCCAGCAGCCCCGGGACAGGGTTAAGTCAAGAGACCCAGTACTTC. The V gene is TRBV7-9, the J gene TRBJ2-5; 9 nucleotides line up with TRBD1. The J segment lost 2 bases and the V segment lost 5 bases, leaving 9 bases of the junction unmatched. The CDR3 is 16 amino acids. Looked up from germline, CDR1 is SEHNR and CDR2 is FQNEAQ (reference sequence).

This chain uses TRBV19 with TRBJ2-5; 9 nucleotides agree with TRBD1. The J call is uncertain, as TRBJ2-7 better fits the DNA end. The CDR3 has 15 residues. CDR1 LNHDA and CDR2 SQIVND come from the germline V gene (reference sequence). CDR3 sequence reads: CASSVGTGRMDEQYF. The CDR3 DNA reads as TGTGCCAGTAGTGTTGGGACAGGGAGAATGGACGAGCAGTACTTC.

This clone was picked up a small number of times. This chain links TRBV21-1 with TRBJ1-5; TRBD1 is the table's D call, not checked against the DNA. TRBV21-1 is labeled a pseudogene. The CDR3 is 14 residues long. The CDR3, as DNA: TGTGCCAGCAGCTTCAGGGGAAGCAATCAGCCCCAGCATTTT. Encoded protein: CASSFRGSNQPQHF.

The chain has TRBV6-6 and TRBJ1-2; D possibly corresponds to TRBD1 (6 bases). The CDR3 is 14 amino acids. CDR1 and CDR2 (germline): MNHNY, SVGAGI (reference sequence). V lost 5 bases and J lost 3, with 13 bases in between. CDR3 bases: TGTGCCAGCAGTCCCCGTGGGGGCCACTATGGCTACACCTTC. Translating it yields CASSPRGGHYGYTF.

The chain is built from TRBV11-3 and TRBJ1-1, with D maybe TRBD1 (5 bases). CDR1 is SGHNT and CDR2 is YENEEA in the germline V gene. V was cut by 2 bases and J by 0 bases, with 7 bases left in between. The CDR3 is 14 residues long. The CDR3 region has the DNA TGTGCCAGCAGCTTATCGGGGGTGAACACTGAAGCTTTCTTT. Protein sequence: CASSLSGVNTEAFF. Drawing the rest from reference TRBV11-3 and TRBJ1-1, the complete variable domain is EAGVVQSPRYKIIEKKQPVAFWCNPISGHNTLYWYLQNLGQGPELLIRYENEEAVDDSQLPKDRFSAERLKGVDSTLKIQPAELGDSAVYLCASSLSGVNTEAFFGQGTRLTVV.

V and J are TRBV5-1 and TRBJ1-4; possible D gene TRBD1, 6 bases. Germline V gene data show CDR1 as SGHRS and CDR2 as YFSETQ. Trimming removed 0 bases from V and 14 bases from J, with 26 bases in between. This CDR3 contains 17 residues. This CDR3 is CASSLEVTGSNTERLFF. The CDR3 coding sequence is TGCGCCAGCAGCTTGGAAGTTACAGGGAGTAACACCGAGAGGCTGTTTTTT. The full variable domain, rest sourced from reference TRBV5-1 and TRBJ1-4, is KAGVTQTPRYLIKTRGQQVTLSCSPISGHRSVSWYQQTPGQGLQFLFEYFSETQRNKGNFPGRFSGRQFSNSRSEMNVSTLELGDSALYLCASSLEVTGSNTERLFFGSGTQLSVL.

The chain joins TRBV15 to TRBJ1-6; 7 bases match TRBD1. This CDR3 spans 18 amino acids. From germline, CDR1 is LNHNV and CDR2 YYDKDF (reference sequence). Unmatched junction bases numbered 14, after V lost 3 bases and J lost 6 bases. The CDR3 sequence: CATSRTPGTGDFNSPLHF. The CDR3 region has the DNA TGTGCCACCAGCAGGACCCCCGGAACAGGGGACTTTAATTCACCCCTCCACTTT.

The rearrangement uses TRBV9 and TRBJ2-1; TRBD1 might be the D (6 bases). CDR1 SGDLS and CDR2 YYNGEE come from the germline V gene. The V gene lost 3 bases and the J gene lost 5 bases, with 18 bases spanning the gap. This CDR3 has 16 amino acids. CDR3 in amino acids: CASSAGTAGDNNEQFF. The DNA of the CDR3 is TGTGCCAGCAGCGCAGGGACCGCAGGGGATAACAATGAGCAGTTCTTC.

The chain couples TRBV11-2 to TRBJ1-2; 9 bases fit TRBD1. CDR3 size: 15 residues. V lost 5 bases and J lost 2; bases outside the gene matches: 6. The germline V gene encodes CDR1 SGHAT and CDR2 FQNNGV. In DNA form, the CDR3 reads TGTGCCAGCAGCACCTACAGGGGGCGCAACTATGGCTACACCTTC. Translation gives CASSTYRGRNYGYTF.

The chain has TRBV19 and TRBJ2-3, with 8 bases fitting TRBD2. Germline CDR1 LNHDA, CDR2 SQIVND (reference sequence). The V segment lost 7 bases and the J segment 6 bases; nucleotides outside the gene matches: 9. The CDR3 extends over 14 amino acids. CDR3 protein: CASMDGGAGDTQYF. In DNA, the CDR3 is TGTGCCAGTATGGACGGGGGGGCCGGGGATACGCAGTATTTT. Complete variable domain (other parts from reference TRBV19 and TRBJ2-3): DGGITQSPKYLFRKEGQNVTLSCEQNLNHDAMYWYRQDPGQGLRLIYYSQIVNDFQKGDIAEGYSVSREKKESFPLTVTSAQKNPTAFYLCASMDGGAGDTQYFGPGTRLTVL.

The chain combines TRBV5-5 with TRBJ2-5; 11 bases line up with TRBD2. The CDR3 length is 15 residues. J was trimmed by 11 bases and V by 4 bases; bases with no gene match: 13. From germline, CDR1 is SGHKS and CDR2 YYEKEE (reference sequence). The CDR3 is CASSPLTSGMGEQYF. The CDR3 DNA reads as TGTGCCAGCAGCCCCCTGACTAGCGGGATGGGGGAGCAGTACTTC.

The chain recombines TRBV12-5 with TRBJ1-1, with TRBD1 identical over 8 bases. The V gene end was trimmed by 1 base and the J gene end by 1 base; junction bases not matched to a gene: 8. The germline CDR1 and CDR2 sequences are LGHNT and FRNRAP. The CDR3 spans 17 residues. This CDR3 reads CASGLDRQGRTNTEAFF. The CDR3 DNA sequence: TGTGCTAGTGGTTTGGATAGACAGGGGAGAACGAACACTGAAGCTTTCTTT. Full variable domain (remainder filled in from reference TRBV12-5 and TRBJ1-1): DARVTQTPRHKVTEMGQEVTMRCQPILGHNTVFWYRQTMMQGLELLAYFRNRAPLDDSGMPKDRFSAEMPDATLATLKIQPSEPRDSAVYFCASGLDRQGRTNTEAFFGQGTRLTVV.

This clone was counted only a few times. The chain links TRBV7-2 to TRBJ1-5; the D is unclear. Germline CDR1 SGHTA, CDR2 FQGNSA. CDR3 size: 17 residues. V shed 1 base and J shed 0 bases, with 13 bases lying between them. This chain's CDR3 is CASSLDTAPYSNQPQHF. The CDR3 DNA is TGTGCCAGCAGCTTAGATACTGCTCCATATAGCAATCAGCCCCAGCATTTT.

This clone was observed a handful of times. The V gene is TRBV21-1, the J gene TRBJ2-2; TRBD1, the table's D call, was not compared with the DNA. TRBV21-1 is marked as a pseudogene. The CDR3 runs 17 residues. This CDR3 is CASRRRDRESNTGELFF. In DNA form, the CDR3 reads TGTGCCAGCAGGAGGAGAGACAGGGAATCGAACACCGGGGAGCTGTTTTTT.

V is TRBV10-3 and J is TRBJ2-1, with D hard to call. The CDR3 totals 14 residues. The V end was cut by 4 bases, the J end by 5 bases, with 12 bases between. From germline, CDR1 is ENHRY and CDR2 SYGVKD. Here the CDR3 DNA reads TGTGCCATCAGTGGCCCTTCAGCGAACAATGAGCAGTTCTTC. Protein: CAISGPSANNEQFF.

This sequence joins TRBV7-9 and TRBJ1-1; TRBD1 agrees at 9 bases. The J segment lost 7 bases and the V segment lost 2 bases, leaving 8 bases of the junction unmatched. Per germline, CDR1 SEHNR and CDR2 FQNEAQ (reference sequence). This CDR3 has 15 amino acids. CDR3 loop: CASSLKGTGSSEAFF. The DNA for the CDR3 is TGTGCCAGCAGCTTAAAGGGGACAGGGAGCAGTGAAGCTTTCTTT.